These 13 T cell receptor beta chains share one sample of origin, sequenced in a study of CD8 T cells in Susac syndrome. An input of roughly 0.5 to 1 ug of RNA was subjected to reverse transcription using random hexamers. TCRdb re-called the immunoSEQ multiplex PCR reads through MiXCR, storing one row per CDR3 protein. The sample carries about 300,000 distinct CDR3 sequences, about 90% recorded once. Sequenced sample: CD4+ T cells from PBMCs. Receptors were obtained from a human donor with multiple sclerosis.

This chain joins TRBV7-2 and TRBJ1-1; 7 nucleotides match TRBD1. Germline CDR1 and CDR2: SGHTA and FQGNSA. There are 14 residues in the CDR3. V shed 4 bases and J 6 bases; nucleotides not matched to a gene: 8. Written as DNA, the CDR3 is TGTGCCAGCAGCTACTACACAGGGGATCCTGAAGCTTTCTTT. Protein: CASSYYTGDPEAFF.

This clonotype was observed a handful of times. The chain joins TRBV5-6 to TRBJ2-3; D gene uncertain. CDR3 size: 15 residues. Deletions cut 0 bases from V and 4 bases from J, with 12 bases between. Germline assignment: CDR1 SGHDT and CDR2 YYEEEE. The CDR3 coding sequence is TGTGCCAGCAGCTTGGGGCAGCCTGGGGCAGATACGCAGTATTTT. It codes for CASSLGQPGADTQYF.

This clonotype was observed a single time. V and J are TRBV20-1 and TRBJ1-3; D is ambiguous. This CDR3 is built from 15 residues. The germline V gene encodes CDR1 DFQATT and CDR2 SNEGSKA (reference sequence). Trimming pared 5 bases from V and 4 bases from J, leaving 18 bases between. The CDR3 sequence is CSAWPQRTGGNTIYF. The CDR3 nucleotides are TGCAGTGCTTGGCCCCAGCGGACGGGGGGAAACACCATATATTTT.

A single count supports this clonotype. The chain couples TRBV4-3 to TRBJ1-1, with 9 bases fitting TRBD1. In germline, CDR1 is LGHNA, CDR2 YSLEER. CDR3 length equals 13 residues. Unmatched junction bases numbered 4, after V lost 4 bases and J lost 7 bases. The CDR3, as DNA: TGCGCCAGCAGCCGGGACAGGGCCTTTGAAGCTTTCTTT. It codes for CASSRDRAFEAFF.

The chain is built from TRBV5-1 and TRBJ2-3; D is ambiguous. The CDR3 has 15 residues. The germline V and J ends were trimmed by 0 bases and 2 bases, with 10 bases remaining between them. Germline assignment: CDR1 SGHRS and CDR2 YFSETQ. The CDR3 bases are TGCGCCAGCAGCTTGGGCAGAGAAAACACAGATACGCAGTATTTT. Protein product: CASSLGRENTDTQYF. The variable domain in full, with the rest retrieved from reference TRBV5-1 and TRBJ2-3, is KAGVTQTPRYLIKTRGQQVTLSCSPISGHRSVSWYQQTPGQGLQFLFEYFSETQRNKGNFPGRFSGRQFSNSRSEMNVSTLELGDSALYLCASSLGRENTDTQYFGPGTRLTVL.

J is TRBJ1-5 and V is TRBV20-1; D perhaps matches TRBD1 (5 bases). Trimming cost V 0 bases and J 5 bases, with 14 bases left between them. Germline V gene data show CDR1 as DFQATT and CDR2 as SNEGSKA (reference sequence). The CDR3 runs 15 residues. CDR3: CSAREGRITDQPQHF. CDR3 DNA sequence: TGCAGTGCTAGAGAGGGGCGGATAACCGATCAGCCCCAGCATTTT.

The CDR3 DNA reads TGTGCCAGCAGCCAGGGTAGGGAAGATACGCAGTATTTT. Amino acids: CASSQGREDTQYF. V usage is TRBV4-2 and J usage is TRBJ2-3; no reliable D call. Trimming took off 3 bases at V and 5 bases at J, with 9 bases between the two ends. CDR3 length: 13 residues. Germline V gene lookup returns CDR1 LGHNA and CDR2 YNFKEQ.

This chain links TRBV7-9 with TRBJ2-5; D is uncertain. The CDR3 has 16 amino acids. CDR1 SEHNR and CDR2 FQNEAQ come from the germline V gene (reference sequence). With 4 bases removed from V and 0 bases from J, the gap between germline ends came to 15 bases. CDR3 sequence reads: CASSSYSAKNQETQYF. The CDR3 DNA reads as TGTGCCAGCAGCTCATACAGCGCCAAGAACCAAGAGACCCAGTACTTC.

The chain links TRBV5-1 to TRBJ1-1, with 8 bases aligning to TRBD1. J lost 1 base, V lost 0 bases, and 8 bases had no gene match. The V gene's germline CDR1 is SGHRS and CDR2 YFSETQ. The CDR3 is made up of 17 amino acids. Written as DNA, the CDR3 is TGCGCCAGCAGCTTGGCCGACAGGGGCCTCAAGAACACTGAAGCTTTCTTT. Protein sequence: CASSLADRGLKNTEAFF.

This clonotype was seen more than once but under ten times. This chain uses TRBV9 with TRBJ2-2; D is possibly TRBD2 (5 bases). Germline loops: CDR1 SGDLS, CDR2 YYNGEE. Trimming stripped 2 bases from V and 5 bases from J, with 13 bases between. The CDR3 is made up of 15 amino acids. As DNA, the CDR3 is TGTGCCAGCAGCGTTCTCGGAGGAAAGACCGGGGAGCTGTTTTTT. Protein sequence: CASSVLGGKTGELFF.

This rearrangement joins TRBV29-1 to TRBJ2-2; D may be TRBD1 (5 bases). The CDR3 has 13 amino acids. The V gene lost 5 bases and the J gene lost 3 bases, with 10 bases spanning the gap. CDR1 is SQVTM, CDR2 ANQGSEA, per germline. CDR3 in amino acids: CSVRRQYTGELFF. CDR3 sequence (DNA): TGCAGCGTTCGCCGACAGTACACCGGGGAGCTGTTTTTT.

This clonotype occurred a few times. CDR3 DNA: TGTGCCAGCAGCTTAGCGCGGGGGGGCCAAGAGACCCAGTACTTC. Amino acids: CASSLARGGQETQYF. The rearrangement joins TRBV7-2 to TRBJ2-5; 9 nucleotides align to TRBD2. After removal of 0 bases from V and 1 base from J, the junction contained 0 bases not matched to a gene. The CDR3 is 15 residues long. CDR1 and CDR2 from the germline V gene are SGHTA and FQGNSA.

The gene calls are TRBV18 and TRBJ1-1; no clear D. Germline V CDR1 and CDR2: KGHSH, LQKENI. Trimming stripped 3 bases from V and 7 bases from J, with 15 bases between. The CDR3 loop spans 14 amino acids. This chain's CDR3 is CASSPDLDGFEAFF. In DNA form, the CDR3 reads TGTGCCAGCTCACCCGATTTGGATGGTTTTGAAGCTTTCTTT.